This paragraph covers one T cell receptor beta chain sequence. Its antigen remains unidentified. This sample was included in a study of OX40 agonist ivuxolimab in advanced cancers. Overall study results and limits: More expanded clones were found, on average, in CD8+ than in CD4+ T cells.

V was pared by 8 bases and J by 2 bases, with 7 bases between. Per the germline V gene, CDR1 is MNHNY and CDR2 is SVGAGI (reference sequence). The CDR3 has 12 amino acids. TCRdb keeps only in-frame clones here, not all; method: immunoSEQ multiplex PCR. This table has roughly 38,000 clones, 82% appearing once. V and J are TRBV6-6 and TRBJ1-3; D gene uncertain. The source of this sequence is an adult with an advanced solid tumor such as melanoma, head and neck, liver or kidney cancer. The source was CD4+ or CD8+ T cells sorted from blood, collected in a trial of the OX40 agonist ivuxolimab. The CDR3 coding sequence is TGTGCCAGCCATGTACCTGGAAACACCATATATTTT. It yields the protein CASHVPGNTIYF.